This T cell receptor beta chain was captured by sequencing in a study of T cell responses to AZD1222 COVID-19 vaccine. About the study: Both about-4-week and about-12-week second-dose recipients were combined.

Comment on this clone: As yet, its antigen is unknown.

Study-level points and caveats: Only five to seven individuals given AZD1222 were seropositive at baseline. White British donors predominated, females outnumbered males, and clonal diversity was possibly underestimated. Repertoires were sampled only after the peak T cell response.

This CDR3 is 15 amino acids long. The germline V gene has CDR1 LNHDA and CDR2 SQIVND (reference sequence). Trimming took off 7 bases at V and 2 bases at J, with 15 bases between the two ends. The method was immunoSEQ multiplex PCR; TCRdb's version includes in-frame clones alone and lacks a portion of them. Of 50,000 to 65,000 clones in the sample, roughly 90% were seen once. The clonotype was recovered from an adult in good health. V and J are TRBV19 and TRBJ1-5; weak D call: TRBD1 (5 bases). This specimen consisted of peripheral blood, obtained on day 0 of AZD1222 vaccination. The CDR3 loop is CASTNWGYGNQPQHF. CDR3 DNA sequence: TGTGCCAGTACCAACTGGGGGTACGGCAATCAGCCCCAGCATTTT.